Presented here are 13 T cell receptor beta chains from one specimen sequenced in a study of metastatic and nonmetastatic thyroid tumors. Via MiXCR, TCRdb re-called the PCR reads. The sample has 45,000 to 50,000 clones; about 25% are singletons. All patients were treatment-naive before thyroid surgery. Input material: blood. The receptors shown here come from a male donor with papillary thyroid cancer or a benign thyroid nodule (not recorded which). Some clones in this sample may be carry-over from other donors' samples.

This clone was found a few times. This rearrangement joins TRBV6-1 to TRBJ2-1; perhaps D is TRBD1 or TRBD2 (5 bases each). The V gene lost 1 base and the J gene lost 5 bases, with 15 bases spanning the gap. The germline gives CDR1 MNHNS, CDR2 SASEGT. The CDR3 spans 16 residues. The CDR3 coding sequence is TGTGCCAGCAGTGAAGGGATGGGACGCGAGCACAATGAGCAGTTCTTC. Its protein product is CASSEGMGREHNEQFF.

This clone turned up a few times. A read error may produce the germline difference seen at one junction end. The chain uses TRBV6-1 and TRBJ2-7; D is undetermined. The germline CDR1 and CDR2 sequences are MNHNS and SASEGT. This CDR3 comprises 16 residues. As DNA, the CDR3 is TGTGCCAGCAGTGAAGGAGCCGTGACCTTAATTTACGATCAGTACTTC. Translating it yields CASSEGAVTLIYDQYF.

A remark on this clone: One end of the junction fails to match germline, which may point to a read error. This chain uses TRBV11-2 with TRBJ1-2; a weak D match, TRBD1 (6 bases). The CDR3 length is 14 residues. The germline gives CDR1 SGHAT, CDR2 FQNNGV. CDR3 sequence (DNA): TGTGCCAGCAGTTTACAGGGATATAACTGTGGCTACACCTTC. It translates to CASSLQGYNCGYTF. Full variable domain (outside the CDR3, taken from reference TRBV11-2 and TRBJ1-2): EAGVAQSPRYKIIEKRQSVAFWCNPISGHATLYWYQQILGQGPKLLIQFQNNGVVDDSQLPKDRFSAERLKGVDSTLKIQPAKLEDSAVYLCASSLQGYNCGYTFGSGTRLTVV.

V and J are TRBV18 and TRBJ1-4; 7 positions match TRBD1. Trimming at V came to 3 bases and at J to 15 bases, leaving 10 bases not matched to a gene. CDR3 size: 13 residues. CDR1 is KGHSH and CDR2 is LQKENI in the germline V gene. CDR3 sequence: CASSPIRDSPLFF. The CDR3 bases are TGTGCCAGCTCACCGATCCGGGACAGCCCGTTGTTTTTT.

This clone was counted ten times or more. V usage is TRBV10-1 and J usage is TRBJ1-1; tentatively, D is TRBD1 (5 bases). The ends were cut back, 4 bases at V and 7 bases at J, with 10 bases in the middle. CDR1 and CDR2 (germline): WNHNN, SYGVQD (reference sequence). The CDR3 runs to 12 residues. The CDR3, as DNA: TGCGCCAGCAGTGGGGACGCCAATGAAGCTTTCTTT. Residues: CASSGDANEAFF.

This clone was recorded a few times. The CDR3 here is CASTPPDRDEQFF. Written as DNA, the CDR3 is TGTGCCAGTACCCCCCCGGACAGGGACGAGCAGTTCTTC. The V call is TRBV19, the J call TRBJ2-1; 8 positions match TRBD1. Germline V gene lookup returns CDR1 LNHDA and CDR2 SQIVND (reference sequence). After removal of 7 bases from V and 10 bases from J, the junction contained 9 bases not matched to a gene. The CDR3 covers 13 residues. Variable domain in full (rest from reference TRBV19 and TRBJ2-1): DGGITQSPKYLFRKEGQNVTLSCEQNLNHDAMYWYRQDPGQGLRLIYYSQIVNDFQKGDIAEGYSVSREKKESFPLTVTSAQKNPTAFYLCASTPPDRDEQFFGPGTRLTVL.

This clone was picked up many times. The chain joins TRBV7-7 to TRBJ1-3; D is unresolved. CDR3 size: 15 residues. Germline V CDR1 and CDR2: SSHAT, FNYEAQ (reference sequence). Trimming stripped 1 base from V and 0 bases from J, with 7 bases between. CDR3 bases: TGTGCCAGCAGCTTAGGACCGAGCTCTGGAAACACCATATATTTT. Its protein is CASSLGPSSGNTIYF.

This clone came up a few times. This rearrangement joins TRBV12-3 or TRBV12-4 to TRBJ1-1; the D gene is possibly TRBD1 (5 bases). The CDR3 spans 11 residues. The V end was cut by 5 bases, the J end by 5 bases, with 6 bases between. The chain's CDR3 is CASSAGTEAFF. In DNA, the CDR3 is TGTGCCAGCAGTGCAGGGACTGAAGCTTTCTTT.

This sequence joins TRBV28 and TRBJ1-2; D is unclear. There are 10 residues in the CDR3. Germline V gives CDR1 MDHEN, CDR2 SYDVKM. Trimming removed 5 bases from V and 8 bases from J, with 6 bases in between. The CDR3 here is CASSRKGYTF. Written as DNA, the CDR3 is TGTGCCAGCAGTCGTAAGGGCTACACCTTC.

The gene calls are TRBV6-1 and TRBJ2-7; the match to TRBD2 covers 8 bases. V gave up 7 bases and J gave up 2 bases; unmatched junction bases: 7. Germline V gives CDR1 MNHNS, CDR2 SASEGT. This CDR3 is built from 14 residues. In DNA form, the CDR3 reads TGTGCCAGCAAGGGTTCGGGAGGGCCCTACGAGCAGTACTTC. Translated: CASKGSGGPYEQYF.

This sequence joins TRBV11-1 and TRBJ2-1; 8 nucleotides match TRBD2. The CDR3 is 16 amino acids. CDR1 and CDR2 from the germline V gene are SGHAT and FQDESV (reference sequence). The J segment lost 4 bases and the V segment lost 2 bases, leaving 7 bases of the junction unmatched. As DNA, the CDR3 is TGTGCCAGCAGCTTACTAAGCGGGAGAGATTACAATGAGCAGTTCTTC. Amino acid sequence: CASSLLSGRDYNEQFF.

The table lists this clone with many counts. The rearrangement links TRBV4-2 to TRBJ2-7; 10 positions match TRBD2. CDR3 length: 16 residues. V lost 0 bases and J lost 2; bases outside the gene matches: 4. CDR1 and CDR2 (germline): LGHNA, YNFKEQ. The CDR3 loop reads CASSQEFLAGAYEQYF. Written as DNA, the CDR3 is TGTGCCAGCAGCCAAGAATTCCTAGCGGGGGCCTACGAGCAGTACTTC.

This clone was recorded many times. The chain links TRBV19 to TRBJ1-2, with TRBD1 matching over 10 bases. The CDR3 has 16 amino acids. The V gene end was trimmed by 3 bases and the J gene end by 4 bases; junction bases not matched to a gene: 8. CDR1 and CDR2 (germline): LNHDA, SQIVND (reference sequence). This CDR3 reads CASSMGRRTGGYGYTF. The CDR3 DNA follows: TGTGCCAGTAGTATGGGGAGGAGGACAGGGGGCTATGGCTACACCTTC.